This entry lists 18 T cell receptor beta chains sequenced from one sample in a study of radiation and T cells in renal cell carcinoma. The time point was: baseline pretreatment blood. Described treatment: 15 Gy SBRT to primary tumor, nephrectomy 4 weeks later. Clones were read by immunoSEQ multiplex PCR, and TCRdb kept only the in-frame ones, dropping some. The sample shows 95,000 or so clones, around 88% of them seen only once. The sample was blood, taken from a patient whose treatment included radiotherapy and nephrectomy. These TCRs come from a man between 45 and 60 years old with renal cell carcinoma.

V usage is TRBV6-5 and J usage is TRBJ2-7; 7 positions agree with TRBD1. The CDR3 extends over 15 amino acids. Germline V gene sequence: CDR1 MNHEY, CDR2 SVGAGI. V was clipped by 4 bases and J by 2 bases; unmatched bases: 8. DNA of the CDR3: TGTGCCAGCAGTTTCGACCGGGACAGTACCTACGAGCAGTACTTC. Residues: CASSFDRDSTYEQYF.

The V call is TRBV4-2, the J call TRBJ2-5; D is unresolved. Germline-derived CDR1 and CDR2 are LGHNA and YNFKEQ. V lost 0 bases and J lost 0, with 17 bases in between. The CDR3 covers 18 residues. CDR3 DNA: TGTGCCAGCAGCCAAGATGGTCTGGATGGCCGGTACCAAGAGACCCAGTACTTC. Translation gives CASSQDGLDGRYQETQYF.

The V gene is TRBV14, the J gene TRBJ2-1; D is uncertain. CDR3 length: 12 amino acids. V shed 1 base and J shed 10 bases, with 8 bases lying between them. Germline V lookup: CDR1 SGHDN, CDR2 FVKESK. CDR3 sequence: CASSQVVREQFF. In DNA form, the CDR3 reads TGTGCCAGCAGCCAAGTAGTGCGGGAGCAGTTCTTC.

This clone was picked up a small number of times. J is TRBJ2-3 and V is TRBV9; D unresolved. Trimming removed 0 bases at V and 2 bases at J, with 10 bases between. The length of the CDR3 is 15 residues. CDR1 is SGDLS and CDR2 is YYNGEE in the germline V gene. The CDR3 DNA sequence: TGTGCCAGCAGCGTAGGCCCCAGGTACACAGATACGCAGTATTTT. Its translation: CASSVGPRYTDTQYF.

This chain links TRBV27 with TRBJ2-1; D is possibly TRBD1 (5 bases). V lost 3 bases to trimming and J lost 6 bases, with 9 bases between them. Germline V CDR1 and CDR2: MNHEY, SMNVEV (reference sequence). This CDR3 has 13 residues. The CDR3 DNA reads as TGTGCCAGCAGTTTTTCAGGGATCAATGAGCAGTTCTTC. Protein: CASSFSGINEQFF.

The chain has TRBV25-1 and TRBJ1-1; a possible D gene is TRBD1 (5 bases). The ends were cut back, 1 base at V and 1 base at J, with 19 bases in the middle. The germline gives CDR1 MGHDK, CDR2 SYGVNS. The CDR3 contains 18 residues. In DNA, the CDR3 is TGTGCCAGCAGTGAATTTGGGGCAGGTGTTCTTGGGAACACTGAAGCTTTCTTT. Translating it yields CASSEFGAGVLGNTEAFF.

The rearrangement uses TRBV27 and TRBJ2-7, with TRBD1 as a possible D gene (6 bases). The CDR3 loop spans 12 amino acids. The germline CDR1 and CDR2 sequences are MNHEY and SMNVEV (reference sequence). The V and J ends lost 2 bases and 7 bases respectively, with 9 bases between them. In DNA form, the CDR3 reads TGTGCCAGCAGTTTAGGGGGCGCGGAGCAGTACTTC. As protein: CASSLGGAEQYF.

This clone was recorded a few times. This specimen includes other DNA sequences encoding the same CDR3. CDR3 sequence: CASSSTGNTEAFF. CDR3 DNA: TGTGCCAGTAGTTCGACAGGGAACACTGAAGCTTTCTTT. This chain uses TRBV19 with TRBJ1-1; D is perhaps TRBD1 (6 bases). This CDR3 region has 13 residues. The germline CDR1 and CDR2 sequences are LNHDA and SQIVND (reference sequence). V shed 5 bases and J shed 1 base, with 8 bases lying between them.

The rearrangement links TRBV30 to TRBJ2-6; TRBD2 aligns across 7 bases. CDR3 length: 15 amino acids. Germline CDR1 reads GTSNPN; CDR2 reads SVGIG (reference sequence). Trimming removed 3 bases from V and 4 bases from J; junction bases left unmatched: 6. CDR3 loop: CAWSPGGLGANVLTF. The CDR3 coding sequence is TGTGCCTGGAGCCCCGGGGGGTTGGGGGCCAACGTCCTGACTTTC.

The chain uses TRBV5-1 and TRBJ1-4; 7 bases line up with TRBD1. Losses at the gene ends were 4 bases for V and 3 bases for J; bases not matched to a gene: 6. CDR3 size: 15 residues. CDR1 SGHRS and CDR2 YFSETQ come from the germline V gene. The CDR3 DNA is TGCGCCAGCAGCGGGCAGGGGGACTCTAATGAAAAACTGTTTTTT. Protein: CASSGQGDSNEKLFF.

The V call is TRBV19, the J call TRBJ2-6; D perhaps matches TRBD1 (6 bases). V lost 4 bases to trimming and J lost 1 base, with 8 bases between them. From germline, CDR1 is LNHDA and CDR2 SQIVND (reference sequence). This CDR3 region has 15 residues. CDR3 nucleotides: TGTGCCAGTAGTAACAGGGATTCTGGGGCCAACGTCCTGACTTTC. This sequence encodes CASSNRDSGANVLTF.

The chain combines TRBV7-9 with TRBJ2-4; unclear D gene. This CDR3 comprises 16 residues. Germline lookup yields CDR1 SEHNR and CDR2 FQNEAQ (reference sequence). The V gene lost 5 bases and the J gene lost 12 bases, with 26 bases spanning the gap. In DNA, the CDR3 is TGTGCCAGCAGCCTCTCGGGTGCGACGCCCCATGGGAATCAGTACTTC. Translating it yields CASSLSGATPHGNQYF.

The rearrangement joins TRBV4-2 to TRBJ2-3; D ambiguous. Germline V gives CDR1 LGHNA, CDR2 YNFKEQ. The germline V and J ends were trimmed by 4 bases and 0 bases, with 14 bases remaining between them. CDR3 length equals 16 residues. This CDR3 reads CASSLGGLTSTDTQYF. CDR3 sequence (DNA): TGTGCCAGCAGCCTGGGCGGTTTAACTAGCACAGATACGCAGTATTTT.

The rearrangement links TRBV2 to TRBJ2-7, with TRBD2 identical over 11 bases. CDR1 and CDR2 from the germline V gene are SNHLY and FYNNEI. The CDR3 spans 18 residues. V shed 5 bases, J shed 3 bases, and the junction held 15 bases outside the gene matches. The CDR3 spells CASSSTAPLAGGNYEQYF. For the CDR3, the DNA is TGTGCCAGCAGTTCAACTGCCCCGCTAGCGGGGGGAAACTACGAGCAGTACTTC.

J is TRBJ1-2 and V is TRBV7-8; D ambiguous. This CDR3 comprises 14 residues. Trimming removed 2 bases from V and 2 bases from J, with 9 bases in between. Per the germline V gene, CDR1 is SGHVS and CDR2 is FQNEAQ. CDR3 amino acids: CASSLLAGNYGYTF. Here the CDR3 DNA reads TGTGCCAGCAGCTTACTAGCAGGAAACTATGGCTACACCTTC.

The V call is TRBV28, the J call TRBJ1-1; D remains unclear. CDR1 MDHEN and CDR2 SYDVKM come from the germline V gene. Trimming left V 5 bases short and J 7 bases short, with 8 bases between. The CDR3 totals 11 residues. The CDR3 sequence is CASSIDHEAFF. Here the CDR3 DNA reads TGTGCCAGCAGTATAGACCATGAAGCTTTCTTT. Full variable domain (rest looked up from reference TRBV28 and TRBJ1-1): DVKVTQSSRYLVKRTGEKVFLECVQDMDHENMFWYRQDPGLGLRLIYFSYDVKMKEKGDIPEGYSVSREKKERFSLILESASTNQTSMYLCASSIDHEAFFGQGTRLTVV.

The CDR3 is CASSSSAGSSYNEQFF. In DNA, the CDR3 is TGCGCCAGCAGCTCATCTGCGGGGAGCTCCTACAATGAGCAGTTCTTC. This sequence joins TRBV5-1 and TRBJ2-1; D is possibly TRBD2 (6 bases). The CDR3 has 16 residues. From germline, CDR1 is SGHRS and CDR2 YFSETQ. V shed 3 bases and J shed 0 bases, with 13 bases lying between them.

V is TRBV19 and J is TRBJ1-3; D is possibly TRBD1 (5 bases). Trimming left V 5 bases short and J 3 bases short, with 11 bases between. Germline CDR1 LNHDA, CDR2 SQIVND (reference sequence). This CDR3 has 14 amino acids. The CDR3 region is CASSPAGSGNTIYF. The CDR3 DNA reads TGTGCCAGTAGTCCGGCAGGGAGTGGAAACACCATATATTTT.